What follows describes a single TCR beta chain. What it binds is unknown. The data were taken from a study of cytomegalovirus exposure and HLA in healthy donors. Points from the study as a whole: Accurate predictions that matched the HLA-A and HLA-B alleles of most subjects were reportedly made from TCR beta sequences.

Vbeta (60) and Jbeta (13) primers were used in the PCR. Assay used: immunoSEQ multiplex PCR; TCRdb lists only in-frame clones, some missing. The table includes 80,000 to 100,000 clones, about 77% detected once. Regarding donors, all were healthy bone marrow donors. The receptor was derived from a man aged 40-55 years in good health and CMV-seronegative. The sequenced sample was PBMCs.

The CDR3 DNA reads as TGTGCCTGGAGTGGGAACAGGGCCGGTTTTTCTGGGGCCAACGTCCTGACTTTC. Protein product: CAWSGNRAGFSGANVLTF. The chain has TRBV30 and TRBJ2-6, with D perhaps TRBD1 (6 bases). The CDR3 contains 18 residues. Germline assignment: CDR1 GTSNPN and CDR2 SVGIG (reference sequence). Trimming shortened V by 1 base and J by 1 base, and 17 bases separated the two germline ends.